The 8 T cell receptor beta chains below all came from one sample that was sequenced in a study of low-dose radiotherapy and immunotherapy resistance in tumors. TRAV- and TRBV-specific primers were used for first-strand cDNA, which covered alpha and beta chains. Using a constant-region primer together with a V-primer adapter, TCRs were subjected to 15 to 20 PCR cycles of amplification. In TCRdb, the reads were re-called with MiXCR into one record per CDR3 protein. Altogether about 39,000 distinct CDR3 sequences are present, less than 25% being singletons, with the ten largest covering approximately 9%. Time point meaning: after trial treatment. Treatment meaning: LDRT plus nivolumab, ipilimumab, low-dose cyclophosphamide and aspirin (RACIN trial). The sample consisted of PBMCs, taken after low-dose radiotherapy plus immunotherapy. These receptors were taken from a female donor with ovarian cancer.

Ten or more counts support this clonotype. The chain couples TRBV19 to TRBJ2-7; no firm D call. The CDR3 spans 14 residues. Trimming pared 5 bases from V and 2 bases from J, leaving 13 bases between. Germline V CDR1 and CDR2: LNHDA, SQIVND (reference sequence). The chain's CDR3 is CASSASDRPYEQYF. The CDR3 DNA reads TGTGCCAGTAGTGCCTCGGACCGTCCCTACGAGCAGTACTTC.

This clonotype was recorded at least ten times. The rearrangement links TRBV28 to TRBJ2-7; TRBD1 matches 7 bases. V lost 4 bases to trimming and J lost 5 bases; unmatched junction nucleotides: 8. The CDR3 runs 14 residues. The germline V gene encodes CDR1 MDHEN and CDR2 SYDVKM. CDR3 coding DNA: TGTGCCAGCAGTTCCGCCGACAGGGCCCACGAGCAGTACTTC. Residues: CASSSADRAHEQYF.

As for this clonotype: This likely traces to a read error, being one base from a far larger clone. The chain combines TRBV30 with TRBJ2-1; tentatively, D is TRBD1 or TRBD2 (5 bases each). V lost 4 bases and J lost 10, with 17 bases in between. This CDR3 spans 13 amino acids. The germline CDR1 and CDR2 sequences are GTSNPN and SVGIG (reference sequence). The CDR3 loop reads CAWTGGGPYEQFF. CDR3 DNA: TGTGCCTGGACCGGTGGGGGACCCTACGAGCAGTTCTTC. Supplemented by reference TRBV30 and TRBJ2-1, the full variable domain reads SQTIHQWPATLVQPVGSPLSLECTVEGTSNPNLYWYRQAAGRGLQLLFYSVGIGQISSEVPQNLSASRPQDRQFILSSKKLLLSDSGFYLCAWTGGGPYEQFFGPGTRLTVL.

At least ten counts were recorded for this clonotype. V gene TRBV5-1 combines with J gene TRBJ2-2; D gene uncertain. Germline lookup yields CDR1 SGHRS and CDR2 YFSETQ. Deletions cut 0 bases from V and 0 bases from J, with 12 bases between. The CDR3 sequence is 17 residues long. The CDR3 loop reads CASSLALFSANTGELFF. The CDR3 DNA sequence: TGCGCCAGCAGCTTGGCTCTTTTCAGCGCGAACACCGGGGAGCTGTTTTTT.

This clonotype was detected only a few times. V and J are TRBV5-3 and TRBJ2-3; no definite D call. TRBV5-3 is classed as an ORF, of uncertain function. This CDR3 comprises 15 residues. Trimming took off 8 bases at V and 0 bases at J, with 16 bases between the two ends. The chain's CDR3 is CASSPEGKSTDTQYF. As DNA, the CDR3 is TGTGCCAGCAGCCCCGAAGGGAAGAGCACAGATACGCAGTATTTT.

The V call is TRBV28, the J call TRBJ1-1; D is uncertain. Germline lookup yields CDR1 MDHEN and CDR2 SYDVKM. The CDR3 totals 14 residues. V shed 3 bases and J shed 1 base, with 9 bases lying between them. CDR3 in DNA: TGTGCCAGCAGTTTCTTACAGACGAACACTGAAGCTTTCTTT. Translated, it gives CASSFLQTNTEAFF.

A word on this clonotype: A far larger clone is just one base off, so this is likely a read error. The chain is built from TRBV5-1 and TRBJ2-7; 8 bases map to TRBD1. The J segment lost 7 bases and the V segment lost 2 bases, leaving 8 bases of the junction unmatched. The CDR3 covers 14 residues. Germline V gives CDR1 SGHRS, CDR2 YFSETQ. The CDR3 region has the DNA TGCGCCAGCAGCTTACGGACAGGGTTCAATGAGCAGTACTTC. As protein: CASSLRTGFNEQYF.

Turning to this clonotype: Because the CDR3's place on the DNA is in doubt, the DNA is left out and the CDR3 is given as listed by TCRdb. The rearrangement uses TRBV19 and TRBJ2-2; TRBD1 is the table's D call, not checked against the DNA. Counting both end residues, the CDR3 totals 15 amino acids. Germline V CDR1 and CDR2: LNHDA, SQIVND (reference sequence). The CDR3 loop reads CASQGTGHTGELFFF.